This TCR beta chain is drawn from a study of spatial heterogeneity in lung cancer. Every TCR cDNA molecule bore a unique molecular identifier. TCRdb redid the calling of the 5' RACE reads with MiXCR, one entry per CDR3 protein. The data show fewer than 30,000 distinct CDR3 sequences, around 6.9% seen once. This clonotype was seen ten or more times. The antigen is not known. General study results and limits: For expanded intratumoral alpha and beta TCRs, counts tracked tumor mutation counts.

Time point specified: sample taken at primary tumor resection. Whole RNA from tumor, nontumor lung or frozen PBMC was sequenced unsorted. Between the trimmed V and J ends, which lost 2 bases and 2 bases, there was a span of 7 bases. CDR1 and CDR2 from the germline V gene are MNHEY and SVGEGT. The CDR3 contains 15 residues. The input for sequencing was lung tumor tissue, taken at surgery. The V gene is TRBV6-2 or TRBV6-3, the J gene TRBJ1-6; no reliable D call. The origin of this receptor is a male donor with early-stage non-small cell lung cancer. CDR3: CASSYRDPYNSPLHF. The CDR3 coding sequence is TGTGCCAGCAGTTACCGGGATCCCTATAATTCACCCCTCCACTTT.